In this sample, the clone carrying this T cell receptor (beta chain) turned up once. This entry belongs to a study of blood T cell repertoires in COVID-19. In the study overall: Acute-phase and convalescent COVID-19 samples originated in the United States, Italy and Spain. Sources were T cells, B-cell-depleted T cells, or PBMCs; the material itself was cDNA or gDNA.

With 6 bases removed from V and 7 bases from J, the gap between germline ends came to 13 bases. The CDR3 sequence is 13 residues long. Looked up from germline, CDR1 is MDHEN and CDR2 is SYDVKM. Per the study methods: Reference gene primer amplification gave estimated nucleated cell counts. The method was immunoSEQ multiplex PCR; TCRdb's version includes in-frame clones alone and lacks a portion of them. That table supplies the V and J calls and clone size; D and trimming were determined from the DNA. In the table there are roughly 92,000 clones, 90% of which are singletons. The sample consisted of peripheral blood. The chain links TRBV28 to TRBJ1-5, with D hard to call. The TCR originated in a woman over 75 with active or convalescent COVID-19. CDR3 residues: CASRSDGHQPQHF. The CDR3 DNA sequence: TGTGCCAGCAGATCCGATGGGCACCAGCCCCAGCATTTT.